The 8 T cell receptor beta chains presented below share a single source sample, sequenced in a study of radiotherapy plus CTLA-4 blockade in lung cancer. Assay: immunoSEQ multiplex PCR; the TCRdb copy retains only in-frame clones and omits some. The table has 43,000 or so clones, 73% seen once. The material sequenced was peripheral blood, taken from a patient treated with radiotherapy plus ipilimumab. The source is a human donor with non-small cell lung cancer who had a complete response to radiotherapy plus ipilimumab.

This chain uses TRBV4-3 with TRBJ1-1; maybe TRBD1 (5 bases). V lost 2 bases and J lost 3, with 13 bases in between. CDR1 is LGHNA and CDR2 is YSLEER in the germline V gene. There are 15 residues in the CDR3. CDR3 in amino acids: CASSQIFSGYTEAFF. CDR3 DNA: TGCGCCAGCAGCCAAATTTTCTCAGGGTACACTGAAGCTTTCTTT.

The table lists this clone with a count of one. This chain connects TRBV27 to TRBJ1-2; D may be TRBD1 (6 bases). Germline-derived CDR1 and CDR2 are MNHEY and SMNVEV (reference sequence). The CDR3 sequence is 13 residues long. With 6 bases removed from V and 5 bases from J, the gap between germline ends came to 13 bases. This CDR3 is CASRQTGKYGYTF. CDR3 sequence (DNA): TGTGCCAGCAGACAAACAGGGAAGTATGGCTACACCTTC.

This chain links TRBV28 with TRBJ2-3, with D perhaps TRBD1 (6 bases). The V end was cut by 4 bases, the J end by 3 bases, with 11 bases between. CDR1 is MDHEN and CDR2 is SYDVKM in the germline V gene. The CDR3 has 14 residues. The CDR3 DNA follows: TGTGCCAGCAGTTCCAGGGGTGGGACAGATACGCAGTATTTT. It yields the protein CASSSRGGTDTQYF.

The chain employs TRBV7-3 and TRBJ2-5; 7 bases align to TRBD1. The CDR3 is 13 amino acids. Germline V CDR1 and CDR2: SGHTA, FQGTGA. After removal of 6 bases from V and 5 bases from J, the junction contained 6 bases not matched to a gene. This chain's CDR3 is CASSRQGGETQYF. CDR3 sequence (DNA): TGTGCCAGCAGTCGACAGGGTGGGGAGACCCAGTACTTC.

The V gene is TRBV29-1, the J gene TRBJ2-3; the match to TRBD2 covers 7 bases. The J segment lost 4 bases and the V segment lost 7 bases, leaving 14 bases of the junction unmatched. The CDR3 consists of 15 residues. CDR1 SQVTM and CDR2 ANQGSEA come from the germline V gene. The CDR3 nucleotides read TGCAGCGACCACCCGAGCGGGAAAAGACCAGATACGCAGTATTTT. It is translated as CSDHPSGKRPDTQYF.

This chain connects TRBV9 to TRBJ2-5; D is possibly TRBD2 (6 bases). The CDR3 length is 14 residues. Trimming removed 4 bases at V and 0 bases at J, with 10 bases between. Germline CDR1 and CDR2: SGDLS and YYNGEE. The CDR3 region is CASSPTSYQETQYF. The CDR3 nucleotides are TGTGCCAGCAGCCCGACTAGTTACCAAGAGACCCAGTACTTC.

This chain uses TRBV27 with TRBJ1-5; D is unclear. The CDR3 length is 14 residues. Germline V gene sequence: CDR1 MNHEY, CDR2 SMNVEV (reference sequence). V was clipped by 5 bases and J by 0 bases, with 8 bases between them. The chain's CDR3 is CASSPGLSNQPQHF. As DNA, the CDR3 is TGTGCCAGCAGTCCTGGACTTAGCAATCAGCCCCAGCATTTT.

The chain combines TRBV2 with TRBJ2-3, with 8 bases identical to TRBD2. CDR1 and CDR2 (germline): SNHLY, FYNNEI. J gave up 2 bases and V 6 bases, and 7 bases lay outside the gene matches. CDR3 size: 15 residues. The CDR3 loop reads CASSPLAEHTDTQYF. The CDR3, as DNA: TGTGCCAGCAGCCCACTAGCGGAGCACACAGATACGCAGTATTTT.